This TCR beta chain was recorded in a study of shared clonotypes between healthy human individuals. Findings of the study overall: Sampling covered blood only; tissue repertoires likely differ.

Per germline, CDR1 SGHDT and CDR2 YYEEEE. The CDR3 is made up of 16 amino acids. Trimming stripped 5 bases from V and 5 bases from J, with 20 bases between. Worth noting for this clone: Its antigen is undetermined.

TCRdb's copy holds only in-frame clones and misses some; the assay was immunoSEQ multiplex PCR. The sample has 550,000 to 650,000 clones, 95% to 96% seen once. CD8 cells regarded as naive lacked CD45RO, were positively chosen for CCR7, and omitted terminally differentiated effector memory CD45RA+ cells. Donors had no recently reported acute infections or vaccinations and were HIV-negative. Sequenced material: naive CD8+ T cells sorted from blood. The chain recombines TRBV5-6 with TRBJ2-1; a possible D gene is TRBD1 (5 bases). This sequence originates from a woman aged 25-40 years in good health. CDR3 region: CASRDEAGIVNNEQFF. DNA for the CDR3: TGTGCCAGCAGGGACGAGGCAGGGATTGTGAACAATGAGCAGTTCTTC.